These 19 T cell receptor beta chains were all obtained from the same sample, sequenced in a study of T cells after posttransplantation cyclophosphamide. Treatment was busulfan-fludarabine conditioning, a marrow graft, and cyclophosphamide on days +3 and +4. Profiling relied on immunoSEQ multiplex PCR, and the TCRdb table lists in-frame clones only, not all of them. Among about 5,000 clones listed, approximately 71% were seen once. The material was PBMCs, obtained after allogeneic stem cell transplant with posttransplant cyclophosphamide. These TCRs come from a male patient aged 55 to 69 who received an allogeneic stem cell transplant from an unrelated donor, was CMV-positive, and had no GVHD. The graft donor may account for some of the T cells.

V gene TRBV6-1 combines with J gene TRBJ1-1, with 8 bases fitting TRBD1. Per germline, CDR1 MNHNS and CDR2 SASEGT. This CDR3 has 13 residues. V lost 5 bases, J lost 3 bases, and 2 bases stayed unmatched. CDR3 sequence reads: CASSQDRDTEAFF. The CDR3 DNA reads TGTGCCAGCAGTCAGGACAGGGACACTGAAGCTTTCTTT.

This clone was observed once. The chain links TRBV5-4 to TRBJ2-7; 10 nucleotides align to TRBD1. This CDR3 contains 17 residues. Germline CDR1 reads SGHNT; CDR2 reads YYREEE (reference sequence). V was pared by 0 bases and J by 6 bases, with 12 bases of the junction left unmatched. The CDR3 reads CASSLGAGAGTGAEQYF. As DNA, the CDR3 is TGTGCCAGCAGCTTGGGGGCGGGGGCGGGGACAGGGGCCGAGCAGTACTTC. Filled out from reference TRBV5-4 and TRBJ2-7, the complete variable domain reads ETGVTQSPTHLIKTRGQQVTLRCSSQSGHNTVSWYQQALGQGPQFIFQYYREEENGRGNFPPRFSGLQFPNYSSELNVNALELDDSALYLCASSLGAGAGTGAEQYFGPGTRLTVT.

V is TRBV6-6 and J is TRBJ2-7, with D hard to call. V was shortened by 2 bases and J by 4 bases, with 15 bases between the two germline ends. The CDR3 totals 15 residues. Germline assignment: CDR1 MNHNY and CDR2 SVGAGI (reference sequence). DNA for the CDR3: TGTGCCAGCAGTTACAGCCATTCCGGGTCTTACGAGCAGTACTTC. It codes for CASSYSHSGSYEQYF.

The genes are TRBV6-1 and TRBJ2-3; D is undetermined. Trimming removed 6 bases at V and 0 bases at J, with 10 bases between. The CDR3 consists of 14 residues. CDR1 is MNHNS and CDR2 is SASEGT in the germline V gene. The CDR3: CASRVTESTDTQYF. CDR3 coding DNA: TGTGCCAGCAGAGTTACAGAAAGCACAGATACGCAGTATTTT.

This chain connects TRBV6-5 to TRBJ2-5; D may be TRBD2 (7 bases). The CDR3 contains 15 residues. Germline CDR1 is MNHEY and CDR2 is SVGAGI. Trimming pared 9 bases from V and 2 bases from J, leaving 19 bases between. CDR3 region: CASWGGRGPQETQYF. As DNA, the CDR3 is TGTGCCAGTTGGGGGGGGCGGGGGCCTCAAGAGACCCAGTACTTC.

In this sample, this clone turned up a few times. J is TRBJ2-1 and V is TRBV19, with D possibly TRBD1 on 6 matching bases. V was trimmed by 5 bases and J by 9 bases, leaving 17 bases between them. CDR3 length: 14 amino acids. CDR1 is LNHDA and CDR2 is SQIVND in the germline V gene (reference sequence). The CDR3 loop is CASSQGLVFGEQFF. The CDR3 DNA is TGTGCCAGTAGTCAGGGGCTTGTTTTTGGTGAGCAGTTCTTC.

The chain has TRBV9 and TRBJ2-3; D might be TRBD1 (5 bases). Trimming took 0 bases from V and 2 from J, leaving 10 bases between them. The CDR3 is 15 amino acids. Looked up from germline, CDR1 is SGDLS and CDR2 is YYNGEE. Written as DNA, the CDR3 is TGTGCCAGCAGCGTAGAGGGGCGACCCACAGATACGCAGTATTTT. Amino acid sequence: CASSVEGRPTDTQYF.

This chain connects TRBV6-1 to TRBJ1-5, with 7 positions matching TRBD1. Looked up from germline, CDR1 is MNHNS and CDR2 is SASEGT. Trimming cost V 7 bases and J 7 bases; bases outside gene matches: 13. The CDR3 is 15 residues long. The DNA for the CDR3 is TGTGCCAGCATGGGGGGGACTAGGGGGCGACAGCCCCAGCATTTT. It codes for CASMGGTRGRQPQHF.

The V call is TRBV25-1, the J call TRBJ2-5, with a possible D match to TRBD1 (6 bases). The CDR3 covers 15 residues. The V and J ends lost 6 bases and 1 base respectively, with 15 bases between them. CDR1 and CDR2 (germline): MGHDK, SYGVNS. In DNA form, the CDR3 reads TGTGCCAGCAGCTCTAGCAGGGGCCCCCAAGAGACCCAGTACTTC. Encoded protein: CASSSSRGPQETQYF.

The V gene is TRBV28, the J gene TRBJ2-3; 11 bases line up with TRBD1. The CDR3 is 16 residues long. The V segment lost 4 bases and the J segment 8 bases; nucleotides outside the gene matches: 11. In germline, CDR1 is MDHEN, CDR2 SYDVKM. The CDR3 sequence is CASSSPGTGGEGTQYF. CDR3 sequence (DNA): TGTGCCAGCAGTTCCCCAGGGACAGGGGGAGAAGGTACGCAGTATTTT.

This clone was found once. The V and J genes are TRBV5-1 and TRBJ2-7; maybe TRBD1 (5 bases). The ends were cut back, 2 bases at V and 6 bases at J, with 12 bases in the middle. Germline CDR1 and CDR2: SGHRS and YFSETQ. The CDR3 has 13 amino acids. CDR3 in DNA: TGCGCCAGCAGCTTTACTGTTCAGGGCGAGCAGTACTTC. This gives the protein CASSFTVQGEQYF.

The chain carries TRBV7-9 and TRBJ2-5; TRBD1 aligns across 10 bases. Looked up from germline, CDR1 is SEHNR and CDR2 is FQNEAQ (reference sequence). After removal of 3 bases from V and 5 bases from J, the junction contained 6 bases not matched to a gene. The CDR3 covers 15 residues. Here the CDR3 reads CASSLGTGVMETQYF. Here the CDR3 DNA reads TGTGCCAGCAGCTTGGGGACAGGGGTGATGGAGACCCAGTACTTC.

The rearrangement links TRBV4-3 to TRBJ2-4; 11 nucleotides agree with TRBD1. The J segment lost 5 bases and the V segment lost 0 bases, leaving 3 bases of the junction unmatched. Germline assignment: CDR1 LGHNA and CDR2 YSLEER. This CDR3 has 16 residues. The CDR3 reads CASSQEGQGGENIQYF. The CDR3, as DNA: TGCGCCAGCAGCCAAGAGGGACAGGGGGGCGAAAACATTCAGTACTTC.

The V and J genes are TRBV29-1 and TRBJ2-2; TRBD2 agrees at 8 bases. The CDR3 is 12 residues long. V shed 8 bases and J 6 bases; nucleotides not matched to a gene: 5. CDR1 is SQVTM, CDR2 ANQGSEA, per germline. Here the CDR3 reads CSIRGGAGELFF. The DNA for the CDR3 is TGCAGCATCCGGGGGGGGGCCGGGGAGCTGTTTTTT.

This chain joins TRBV28 and TRBJ1-5; 7 bases are a match to TRBD1. CDR1 is MDHEN and CDR2 is SYDVKM in the germline V gene. V lost 7 bases to trimming and J lost 2 bases; unmatched junction nucleotides: 8. The CDR3 has 15 amino acids. CDR3 region: CASIPIDRGNQPQHF. The CDR3 nucleotides are TGTGCCAGCATACCCATAGACAGGGGCAATCAGCCCCAGCATTTT.

This chain joins TRBV19 and TRBJ1-2; D is unresolved. This CDR3 region has 18 residues. Trimming shortened V by 3 bases and J by 0 bases, and 20 bases separated the two germline ends. Germline V lookup: CDR1 LNHDA, CDR2 SQIVND (reference sequence). CDR3 protein: CASSIPRPGPSTNYGYTF. DNA for the CDR3: TGTGCCAGTAGTATCCCCCGTCCGGGTCCCTCTACTAACTATGGCTACACCTTC.

The rearrangement joins TRBV4-3 to TRBJ1-2; TRBD1 might be the D (6 bases). Trimming cost V 0 bases and J 3 bases, with 17 bases left between them. The CDR3 length is 17 residues. Germline V gene lookup returns CDR1 LGHNA and CDR2 YSLEER. The CDR3 is CASSQDLARGGDYGYTF. CDR3 nucleotide sequence: TGCGCCAGCAGCCAAGATCTAGCCCGGGGGGGCGACTATGGCTACACCTTC.

Only one count was recorded for this clone. The CDR3 sequence is CASSQDLGQAQETQYF. Here the CDR3 DNA reads TGCGCCAGCAGCCAAGATCTTGGACAGGCCCAAGAGACCCAGTACTTC. V and J are TRBV4-3 and TRBJ2-5; TRBD1 agrees at 7 bases. The CDR3 is made up of 16 amino acids. Germline trimming cut 0 bases from V and 1 base from J; bases unmatched to any gene: 5. Germline-derived CDR1 and CDR2 are LGHNA and YSLEER.

The chain uses TRBV7-7 and TRBJ2-3; TRBD1 matches 7 bases. The germline gives CDR1 SSHAT, CDR2 FNYEAQ (reference sequence). This CDR3 is 14 amino acids long. Trimming cost V 5 bases and J 2 bases; bases outside gene matches: 4. CDR3 sequence: CASSPGQNTDTQYF. CDR3 sequence (DNA): TGTGCCAGCAGCCCGGGACAGAACACAGATACGCAGTATTTT.